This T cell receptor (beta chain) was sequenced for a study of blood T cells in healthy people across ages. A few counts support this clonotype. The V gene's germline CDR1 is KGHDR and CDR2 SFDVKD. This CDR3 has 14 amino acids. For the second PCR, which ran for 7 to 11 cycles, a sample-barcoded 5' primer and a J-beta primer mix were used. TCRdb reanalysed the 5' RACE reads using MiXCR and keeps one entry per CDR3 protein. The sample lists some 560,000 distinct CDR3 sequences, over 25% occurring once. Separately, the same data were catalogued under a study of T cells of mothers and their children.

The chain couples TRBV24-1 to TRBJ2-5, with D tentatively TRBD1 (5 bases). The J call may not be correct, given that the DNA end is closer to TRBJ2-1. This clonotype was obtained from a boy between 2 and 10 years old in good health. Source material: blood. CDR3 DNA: TGTGCCACCAGTCTTAGGGGTCTGTACAATGAGCAGTTCTTC. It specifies CATSLRGLYNEQFF.